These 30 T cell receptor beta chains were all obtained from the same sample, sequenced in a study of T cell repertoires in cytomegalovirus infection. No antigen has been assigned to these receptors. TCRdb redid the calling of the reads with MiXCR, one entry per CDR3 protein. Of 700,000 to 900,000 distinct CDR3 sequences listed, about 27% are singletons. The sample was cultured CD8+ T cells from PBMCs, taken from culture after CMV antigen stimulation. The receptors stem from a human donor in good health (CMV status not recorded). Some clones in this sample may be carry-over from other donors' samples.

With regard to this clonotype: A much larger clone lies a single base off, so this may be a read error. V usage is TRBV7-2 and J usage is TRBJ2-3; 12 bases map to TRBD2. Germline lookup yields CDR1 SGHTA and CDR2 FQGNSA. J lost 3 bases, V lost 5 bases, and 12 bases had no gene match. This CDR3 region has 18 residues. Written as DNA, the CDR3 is TGTGCCAGCAGCGAAAGGTGTCTCGGGACTAGCGGGACAGATACGCAGTATTTT. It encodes CASSERCLGTSGTDTQYF. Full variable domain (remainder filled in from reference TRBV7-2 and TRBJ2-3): GAGVSQSPSNKVTEKGKDVELRCDPISGHTALYWYRQSLGQGLEFLIYFQGNSAPDKSGLPSDRFSAERTGGSVSTLTIQRTQQEDSAVYLCASSERCLGTSGTDTQYFGPGTRLTVL.

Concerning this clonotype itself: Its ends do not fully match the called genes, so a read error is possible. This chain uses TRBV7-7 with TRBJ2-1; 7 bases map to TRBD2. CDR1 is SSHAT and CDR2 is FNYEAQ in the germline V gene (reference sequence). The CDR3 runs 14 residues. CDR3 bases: TGTGCTAGCAGCCCCCCGACTAGCCTCAATGAGCAGTTCTTC. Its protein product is CASSPPTSLNEQFF.

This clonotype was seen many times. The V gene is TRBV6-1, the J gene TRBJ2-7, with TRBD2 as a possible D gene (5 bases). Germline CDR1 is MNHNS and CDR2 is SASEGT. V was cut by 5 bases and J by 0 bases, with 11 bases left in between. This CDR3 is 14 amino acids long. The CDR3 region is CASSWGADSYEQYF. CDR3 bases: TGTGCCAGCAGTTGGGGAGCAGACTCCTACGAGCAGTACTTC.

CDR3 bases: TGTGCCAGCAGCTTAACCGGGCCTGAGCAGTTCTTC. Its protein is CASSLTGPEQFF. V gene TRBV7-9 combines with J gene TRBJ2-1; D is unclear. The CDR3 consists of 12 residues. The V and J ends lost 2 bases and 9 bases respectively, with 8 bases between them. CDR1 is SEHNR, CDR2 FQNEAQ, per germline (reference sequence).

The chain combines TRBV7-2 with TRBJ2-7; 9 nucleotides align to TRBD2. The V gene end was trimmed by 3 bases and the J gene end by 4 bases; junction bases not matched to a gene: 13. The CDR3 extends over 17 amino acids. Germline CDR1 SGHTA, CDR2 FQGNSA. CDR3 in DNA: TGTGCCAGCAGCTTCCGGGGGGATAGCGGGGGTAGATACGAGCAGTACTTC. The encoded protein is CASSFRGDSGGRYEQYF.

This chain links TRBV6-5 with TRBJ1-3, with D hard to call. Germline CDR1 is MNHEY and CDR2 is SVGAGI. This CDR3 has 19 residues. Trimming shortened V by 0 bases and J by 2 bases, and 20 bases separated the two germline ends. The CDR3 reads CASSYSSGFAVSTGNTIYF. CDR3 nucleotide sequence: TGTGCCAGCAGTTACTCGAGTGGGTTTGCCGTCTCTACTGGAAACACCATATATTTT.

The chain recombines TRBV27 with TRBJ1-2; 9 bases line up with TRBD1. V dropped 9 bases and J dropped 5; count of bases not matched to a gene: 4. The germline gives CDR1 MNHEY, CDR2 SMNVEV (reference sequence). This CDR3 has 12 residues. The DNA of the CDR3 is TGTGCCAGTGGACAGGGGCTTTATGGCTACACCTTC. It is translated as CASGQGLYGYTF.

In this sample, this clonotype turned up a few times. CDR3 residues: CASSLVPGGFSVGGEQFF. The CDR3 DNA is TGTGCCAGCAGCTTAGTTCCAGGGGGTTTCTCGGTTGGCGGTGAGCAGTTCTTC. The V gene is TRBV7-8, the J gene TRBJ2-1; 7 nucleotides line up with TRBD1. The CDR3 is 18 residues long. The germline CDR1 and CDR2 sequences are SGHVS and FQNEAQ. The V segment lost 1 base and the J segment 9 bases; nucleotides outside the gene matches: 18.

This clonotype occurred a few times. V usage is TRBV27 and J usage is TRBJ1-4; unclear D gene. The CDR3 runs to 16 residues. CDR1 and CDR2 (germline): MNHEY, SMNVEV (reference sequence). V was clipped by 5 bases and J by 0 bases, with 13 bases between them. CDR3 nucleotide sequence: TGTGCCAGCAGTCAATCGGGATTTGCAACTAATGAAAAACTGTTTTTT. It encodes CASSQSGFATNEKLFF.

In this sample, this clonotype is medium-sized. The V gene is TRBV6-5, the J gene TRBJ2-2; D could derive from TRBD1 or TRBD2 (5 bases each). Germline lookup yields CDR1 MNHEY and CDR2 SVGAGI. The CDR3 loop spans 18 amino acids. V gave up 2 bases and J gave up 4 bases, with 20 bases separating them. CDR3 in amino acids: CASSYPIPGPRGTGELFF. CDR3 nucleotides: TGTGCCAGCAGTTACCCGATTCCGGGACCTAGGGGCACCGGGGAGCTGTTTTTT.

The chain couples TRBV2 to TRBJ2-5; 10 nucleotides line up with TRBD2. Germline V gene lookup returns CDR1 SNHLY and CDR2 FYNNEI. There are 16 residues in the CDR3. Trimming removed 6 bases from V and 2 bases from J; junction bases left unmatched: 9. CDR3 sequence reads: CASSPLTSGAQETQYF. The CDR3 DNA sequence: TGTGCCAGCAGCCCTTTAACTAGCGGGGCACAAGAGACCCAGTACTTC.

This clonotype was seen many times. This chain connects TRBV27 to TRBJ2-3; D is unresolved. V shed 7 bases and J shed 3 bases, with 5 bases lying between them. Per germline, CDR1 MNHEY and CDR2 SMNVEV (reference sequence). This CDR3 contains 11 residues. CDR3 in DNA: TGTGCCAGCACTGGGACAGATACGCAGTATTTT. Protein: CASTGTDTQYF.

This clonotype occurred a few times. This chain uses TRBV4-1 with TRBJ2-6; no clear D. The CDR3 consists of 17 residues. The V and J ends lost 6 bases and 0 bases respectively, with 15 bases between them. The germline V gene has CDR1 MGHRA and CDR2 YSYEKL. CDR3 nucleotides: TGCGCCAGCAGTCCGCTCCCCTCTCCCTCTGGGGCCAACGTCCTGACTTTC. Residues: CASSPLPSPSGANVLTF.

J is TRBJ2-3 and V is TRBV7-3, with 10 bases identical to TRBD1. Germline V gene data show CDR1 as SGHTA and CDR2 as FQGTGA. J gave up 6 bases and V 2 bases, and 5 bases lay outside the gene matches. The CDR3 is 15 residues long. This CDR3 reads CASSLGTGVWDTQYF. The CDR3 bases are TGTGCCAGCAGCTTAGGGACAGGGGTGTGGGATACGCAGTATTTT. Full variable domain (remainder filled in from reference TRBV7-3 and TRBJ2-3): GAGVSQTPSNKVTEKGKYVELRCDPISGHTALYWYRQSLGQGPEFLIYFQGTGAADDSGLPNDRFFAVRPEGSVSTLKIQRTERGDSAVYLCASSLGTGVWDTQYFGPGTRLTVL.

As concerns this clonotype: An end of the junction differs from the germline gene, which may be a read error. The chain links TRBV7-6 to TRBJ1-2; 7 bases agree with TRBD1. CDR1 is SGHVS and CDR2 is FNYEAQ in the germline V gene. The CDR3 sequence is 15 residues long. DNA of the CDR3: TGTGCCAGCGGCTTAGGAGACAGGGATGCCTATGGCTACACCTTC. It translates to CASGLGDRDAYGYTF.

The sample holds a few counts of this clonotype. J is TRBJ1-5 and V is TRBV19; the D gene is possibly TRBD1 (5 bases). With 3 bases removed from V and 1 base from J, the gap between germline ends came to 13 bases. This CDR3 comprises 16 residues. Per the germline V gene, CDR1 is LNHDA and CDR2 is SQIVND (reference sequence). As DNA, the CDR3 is TGTGCCAGTAGTATCCCTGCCAGGGCGAGCAATCAGCCCCAGCATTTT. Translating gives CASSIPARASNQPQHF.

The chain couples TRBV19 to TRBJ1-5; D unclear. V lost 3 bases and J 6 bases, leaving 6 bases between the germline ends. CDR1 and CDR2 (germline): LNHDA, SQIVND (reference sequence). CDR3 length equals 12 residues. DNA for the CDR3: TGTGCCAGTAGTATTGGGGTTCAGCCCCAGCATTTT. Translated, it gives CASSIGVQPQHF.

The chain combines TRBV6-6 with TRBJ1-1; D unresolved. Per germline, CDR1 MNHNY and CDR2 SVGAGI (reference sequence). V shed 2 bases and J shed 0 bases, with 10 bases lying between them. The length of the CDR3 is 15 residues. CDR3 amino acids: CASSYRYAVNTEAFF. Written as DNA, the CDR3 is TGTGCCAGCAGTTACAGGTACGCGGTGAACACTGAAGCTTTCTTT.

The CDR3, as DNA: TGTGCCAGCAGCTTTCAGGGGGAGGCCCTACAGTTCTTC. Protein: CASSFQGEALQFF. The chain recombines TRBV7-9 with TRBJ2-1, with D tentatively TRBD1 (7 bases). Germline CDR1 is SEHNR and CDR2 is FQNEAQ (reference sequence). The V and J ends lost 3 bases and 13 bases respectively, with 16 bases between them. The CDR3 is made up of 13 amino acids.

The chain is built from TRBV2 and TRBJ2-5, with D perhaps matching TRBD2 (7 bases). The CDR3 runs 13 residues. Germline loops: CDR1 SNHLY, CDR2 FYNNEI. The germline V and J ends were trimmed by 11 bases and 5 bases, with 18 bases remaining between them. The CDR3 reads CACPARGAETQYF. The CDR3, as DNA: TGTGCCTGCCCGGCCCGGGGGGCGGAGACCCAGTACTTC.

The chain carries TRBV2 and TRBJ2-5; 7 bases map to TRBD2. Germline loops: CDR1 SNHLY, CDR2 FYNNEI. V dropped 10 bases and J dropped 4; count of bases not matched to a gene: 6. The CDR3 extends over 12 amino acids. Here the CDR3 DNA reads TGTGCCATCTATTGGGGGGGAGAGACCCAGTACTTC. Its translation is CAIYWGGETQYF.

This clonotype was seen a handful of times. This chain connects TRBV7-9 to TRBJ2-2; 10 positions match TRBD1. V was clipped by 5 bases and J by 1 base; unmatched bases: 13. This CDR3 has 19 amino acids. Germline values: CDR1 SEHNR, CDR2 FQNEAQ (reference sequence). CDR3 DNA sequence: TGTGCCAGCAGCCCTGACAGGGGGCGAGGGAAGTGGAACACCGGGGAGCTGTTTTTT. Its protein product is CASSPDRGRGKWNTGELFF.

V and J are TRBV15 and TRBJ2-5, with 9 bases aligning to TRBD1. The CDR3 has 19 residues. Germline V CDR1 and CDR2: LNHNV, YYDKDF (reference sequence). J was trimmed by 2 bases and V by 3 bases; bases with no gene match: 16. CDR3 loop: CATSRAFGTGIPPQETQYF. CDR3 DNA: TGTGCCACCAGCAGGGCTTTCGGGACAGGGATTCCCCCTCAAGAGACCCAGTACTTC. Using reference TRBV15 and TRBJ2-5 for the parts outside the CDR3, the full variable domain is DAMVIQNPRYQVTQFGKPVTLSCSQTLNHNVMYWYQQKSSQAPKLLFHYYDKDFNNEADTPDNFQSRRPNTSFCFLDIRSPGLGDTAMYLCATSRAFGTGIPPQETQYFGPGTRLLVL.

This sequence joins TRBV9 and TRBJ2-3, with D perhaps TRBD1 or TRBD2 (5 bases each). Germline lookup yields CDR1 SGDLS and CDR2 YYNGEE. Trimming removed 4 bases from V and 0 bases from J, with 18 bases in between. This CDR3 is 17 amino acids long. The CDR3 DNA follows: TGTGCCAGCAGCCCCGGGTCGAGGGGTAGAAGCACAGATACGCAGTATTTT. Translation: CASSPGSRGRSTDTQYF.

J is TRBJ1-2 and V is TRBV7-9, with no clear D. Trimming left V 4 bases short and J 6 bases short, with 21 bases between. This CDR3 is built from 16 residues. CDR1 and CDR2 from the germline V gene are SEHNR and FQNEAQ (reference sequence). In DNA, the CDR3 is TGTGCCAGCAGCTCCCCGGTGACTTGGAATATCGATGGCTACACCTTC. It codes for CASSSPVTWNIDGYTF.

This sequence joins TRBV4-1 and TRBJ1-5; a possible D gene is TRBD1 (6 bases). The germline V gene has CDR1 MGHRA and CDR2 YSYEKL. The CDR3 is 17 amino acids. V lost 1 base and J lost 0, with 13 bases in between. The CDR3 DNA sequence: TGCGCCAGCAGCCAAGGGAGAGGGGGTCCTAGCAATCAGCCCCAGCATTTT. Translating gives CASSQGRGGPSNQPQHF.

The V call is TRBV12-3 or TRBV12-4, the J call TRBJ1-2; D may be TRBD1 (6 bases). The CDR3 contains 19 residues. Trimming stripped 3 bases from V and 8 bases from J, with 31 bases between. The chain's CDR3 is CASSFGAGDSFVGREGYTF. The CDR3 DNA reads TGTGCCAGCAGTTTCGGGGCAGGGGATTCTTTTGTCGGTCGTGAGGGCTACACCTTC.

In DNA form, the CDR3 reads TGTGCCAGCAGGTCCGGGACAGGGGGCTACGAGCAGTACTTC. This sequence encodes CASRSGTGGYEQYF. This sequence joins TRBV12-3 or TRBV12-4 and TRBJ2-7, with 11 bases identical to TRBD1. This CDR3 is built from 14 residues. J lost 3 bases, V lost 6 bases, and 4 bases had no gene match.

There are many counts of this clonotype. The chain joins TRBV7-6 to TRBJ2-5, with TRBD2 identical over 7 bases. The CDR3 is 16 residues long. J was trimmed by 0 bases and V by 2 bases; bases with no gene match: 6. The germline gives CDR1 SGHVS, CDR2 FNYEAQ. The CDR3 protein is CASSLQASGYQETQYF. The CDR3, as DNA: TGTGCCAGCAGCTTACAGGCTAGCGGATACCAAGAGACCCAGTACTTC. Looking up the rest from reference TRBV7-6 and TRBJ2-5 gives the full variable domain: GAGVSQSPRYKVTKRGQDVALRCDPISGHVSLYWYRQALGQGPEFLTYFNYEAQQDKSGLPNDRFSAERPEGSISTLTIQRTEQRDSAMYRCASSLQASGYQETQYFGPGTRLLVL.

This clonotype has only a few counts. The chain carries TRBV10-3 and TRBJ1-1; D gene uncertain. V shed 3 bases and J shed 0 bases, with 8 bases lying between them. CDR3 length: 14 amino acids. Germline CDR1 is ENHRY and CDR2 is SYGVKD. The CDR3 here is CAISDRSVNTEAFF. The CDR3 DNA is TGTGCCATCAGTGATCGGTCGGTGAACACTGAAGCTTTCTTT.